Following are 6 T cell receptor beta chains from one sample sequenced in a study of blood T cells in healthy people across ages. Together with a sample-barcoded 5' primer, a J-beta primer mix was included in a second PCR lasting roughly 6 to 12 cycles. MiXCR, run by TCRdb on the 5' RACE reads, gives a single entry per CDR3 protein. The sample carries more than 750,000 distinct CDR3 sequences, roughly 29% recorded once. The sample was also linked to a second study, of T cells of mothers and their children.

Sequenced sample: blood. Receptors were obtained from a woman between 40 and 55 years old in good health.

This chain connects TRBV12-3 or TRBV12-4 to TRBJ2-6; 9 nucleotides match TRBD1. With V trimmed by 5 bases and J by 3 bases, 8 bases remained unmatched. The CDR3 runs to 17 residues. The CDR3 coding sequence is TGTGCCAGCAGTCCCGGGACAGGGACCTGTGGGGCCAACGTCCTGACTTTC. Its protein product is CASSPGTGTCGANVLTF.

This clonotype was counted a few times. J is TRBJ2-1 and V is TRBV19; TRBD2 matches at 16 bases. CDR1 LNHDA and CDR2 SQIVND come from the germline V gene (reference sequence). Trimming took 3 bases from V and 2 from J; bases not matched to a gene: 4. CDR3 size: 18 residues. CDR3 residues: CASSMGTSGGATYNEQFF. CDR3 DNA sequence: TGTGCCAGTAGTATGGGGACTAGCGGGGGGGCTACCTACAATGAGCAGTTCTTC.

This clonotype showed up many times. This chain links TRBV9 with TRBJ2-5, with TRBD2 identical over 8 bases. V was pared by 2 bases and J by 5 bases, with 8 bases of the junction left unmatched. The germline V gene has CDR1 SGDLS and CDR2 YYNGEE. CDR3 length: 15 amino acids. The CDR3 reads CASSVAAGALETQYF. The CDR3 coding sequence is TGTGCCAGCAGCGTTGCAGCGGGGGCACTGGAGACCCAGTACTTC.

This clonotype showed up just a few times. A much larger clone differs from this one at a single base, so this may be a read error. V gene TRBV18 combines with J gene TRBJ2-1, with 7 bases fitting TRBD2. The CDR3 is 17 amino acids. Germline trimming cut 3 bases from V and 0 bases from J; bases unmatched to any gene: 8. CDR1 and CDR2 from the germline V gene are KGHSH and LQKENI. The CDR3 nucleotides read TGTGCCAGCTCACCGACTGGCGGGGGTGGCTCCTACAATGAGCAGTTCTTC. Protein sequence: CASSPTGGGGSYNEQFF.

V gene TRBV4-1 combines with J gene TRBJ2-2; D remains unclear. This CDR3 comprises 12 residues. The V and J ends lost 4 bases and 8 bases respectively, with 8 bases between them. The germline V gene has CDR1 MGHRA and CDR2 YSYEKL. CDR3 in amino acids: CASSLPGGELFF. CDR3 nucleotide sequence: TGCGCCAGCAGCCTCCCCGGTGGGGAGCTGTTTTTT.

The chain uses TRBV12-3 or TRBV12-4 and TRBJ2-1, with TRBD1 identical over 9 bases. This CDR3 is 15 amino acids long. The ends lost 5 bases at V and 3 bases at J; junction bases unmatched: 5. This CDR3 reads CASSPRQGVYNEQFF. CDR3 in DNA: TGTGCCAGCAGTCCAAGACAGGGGGTCTACAATGAGCAGTTCTTC.